Listed below are T cell receptor beta chains from one sample, sequenced in a study of control samples from healthy donors and cancer patients. Sequenced by immunoSEQ multiplex PCR; TCRdb stores in-frame clones only, minus some. The profile covers 150,000 to 180,000 clones, with approximately 93% appearing a single time and approximately 6% taken by the ten largest. The material sequenced was blood. The receptor source for this set is a man in his forties or fifties in good health. Each CDR3 is given with its conserved first and last residue. The order of the fields is V gene, D gene, J gene, clone size, CDR3 DNA, CDR3 protein. D genes are given only for firm matches. Clone size appears in some rows only: once, few, many, or a class for an expanded clone.

v_call: TRBV4-1
d_call: .
j_call: TRBJ1-5
clone_size: .
cdr3_nt: TGCGCCAGCAGCCAAGATCGGCGGTTGACACGTGATCAGCCCCAGCATTTT
cdr3_aa: CASSQDRRLTRDQPQHF

v_call: TRBV18
d_call: .
j_call: TRBJ2-2
clone_size: .
cdr3_nt: TGTGCCAGCTCACGGACTACCGTGGGCACCGGGGAGCTGTTTTTT
cdr3_aa: CASSRTTVGTGELFF

v_call: TRBV10-3
d_call: .
j_call: TRBJ1-1
clone_size: once
cdr3_nt: TGTGCCATCAGTGAGGGTTTTGGGGCCCAGAACACTGAAGCTTTCTTT
cdr3_aa: CAISEGFGAQNTEAFF

v_call: TRBV18
d_call: .
j_call: TRBJ1-2
clone_size: .
cdr3_nt: TGTGCCAGCTCACCAACCGGGGCGGACTATGGCTACACCTTC
cdr3_aa: CASSPTGADYGYTF

v_call: TRBV28
d_call: .
j_call: TRBJ1-2
clone_size: .
cdr3_nt: TGTGCCAGCAGTTTAGGCAGAACTAACTATGGCTACACCTTC
cdr3_aa: CASSLGRTNYGYTF

v_call: TRBV3-1/TRBV3-2
d_call: .
j_call: TRBJ1-2
clone_size: .
cdr3_nt: TGTGCCAGCAGCCAATGGTACAGCGAAGGCTACACCTTC
cdr3_aa: CASSQWYSEGYTF

v_call: TRBV3-1/TRBV3-2
d_call: TRBD1
j_call: TRBJ1-6
clone_size: .
cdr3_nt: TGTGCCAGCAGCCTACTAGACAGGGGTACTTCACCCCTCCACTTT
cdr3_aa: CASSLLDRGTSPLHF

v_call: TRBV7-2
d_call: .
j_call: TRBJ1-1
clone_size: .
cdr3_nt: TGTGCCAGCAGCTTGGGGGGGTATGGCACTGAAGCTTTCTTT
cdr3_aa: CASSLGGYGTEAFF

v_call: TRBV28
d_call: .
j_call: TRBJ2-4
clone_size: .
cdr3_nt: TGTGCCAGCAATAGGTCCGGGGGAAACATTCAGTACTTC
cdr3_aa: CASNRSGGNIQYF

v_call: TRBV18
d_call: .
j_call: TRBJ1-1
clone_size: few
cdr3_nt: TGTGCCAGCTCACCACTCCCGAACACTGAAGCTTTCTTT
cdr3_aa: CASSPLPNTEAFF

v_call: TRBV5-4
d_call: .
j_call: TRBJ2-7
clone_size: .
cdr3_nt: TGTGCCAGCAGCTTGAGAGGGGACTACGAGCAGTACTTC
cdr3_aa: CASSLRGDYEQYF

v_call: TRBV5-1
d_call: TRBD1
j_call: TRBJ2-7
clone_size: .
cdr3_nt: TGCGCCAGCAGCTCGGGACAGGGCTACGAGCAGTACTTC
cdr3_aa: CASSSGQGYEQYF

v_call: TRBV6-5
d_call: TRBD2
j_call: TRBJ2-3
clone_size: .
cdr3_nt: TGTGCCAGCAGTTACGGTCTAGCGGGGCCGGGGGATACGCAGTATTTT
cdr3_aa: CASSYGLAGPGDTQYF

v_call: TRBV24-1
d_call: .
j_call: TRBJ2-2
clone_size: .
cdr3_nt: TGTGCCACGAAGATAGGAGACACCGGGGAGCTGTTTTTT
cdr3_aa: CATKIGDTGELFF

v_call: TRBV6-5
d_call: .
j_call: TRBJ1-6
clone_size: .
cdr3_nt: TGTGCCAGCATCGGGAGGAATTCACCCCTCCACTTT
cdr3_aa: CASIGRNSPLHF

v_call: TRBV27
d_call: TRBD1
j_call: TRBJ1-2
clone_size: .
cdr3_nt: TGTGCCAGCAGTCCCCGGACAGGGTTAATTGGCTACACCTTC
cdr3_aa: CASSPRTGLIGYTF

v_call: TRBV6-2/TRBV6-3
d_call: .
j_call: TRBJ2-7
clone_size: .
cdr3_nt: TGTGCCAGCAGTTACTCGGGCCGCAAGCAGTACTTC
cdr3_aa: CASSYSGRKQYF

v_call: TRBV6-5
d_call: .
j_call: TRBJ1-1
clone_size: .
cdr3_nt: TGTGCCAGCAGTCTCGACCCTAATTACACTGAAGCTTTCTTT
cdr3_aa: CASSLDPNYTEAFF

v_call: TRBV4-1
d_call: .
j_call: TRBJ2-1
clone_size: .
cdr3_nt: TGCGCCAGCAGTCTCGGGAGCTCCTACAATGAGCAGTTCTTC
cdr3_aa: CASSLGSSYNEQFF

v_call: TRBV6-5
d_call: .
j_call: TRBJ2-7
clone_size: few
cdr3_nt: TGTGCCAGCAGTTACAGGCTGGAGCGGGACGAGCAGTACTTC
cdr3_aa: CASSYRLERDEQYF

v_call: TRBV28
d_call: TRBD2
j_call: TRBJ2-2
clone_size: .
cdr3_nt: TGTGCCAGCAGTCGAACGGCTAGCGGGGGTTACACCGGGGAGCTGTTTTTT
cdr3_aa: CASSRTASGGYTGELFF

v_call: TRBV6-5
d_call: .
j_call: TRBJ1-1
clone_size: few
cdr3_nt: TGTGCCAGCAGTTATGGGGTGAGAACTGAAGCTTTCTTT
cdr3_aa: CASSYGVRTEAFF

v_call: TRBV3-1/TRBV3-2
d_call: .
j_call: TRBJ1-3
clone_size: .
cdr3_nt: TGTGCCAGCAGACAGGGAGGGGCCTCTGGAAACACCATATATTTT
cdr3_aa: CASRQGGASGNTIYF

v_call: TRBV18
d_call: .
j_call: TRBJ1-1
clone_size: .
cdr3_nt: TGTGCCAGCTCACCAAATTTGGGGAACACTGAAGCTTTCTTT
cdr3_aa: CASSPNLGNTEAFF

v_call: TRBV28
d_call: .
j_call: TRBJ1-2
clone_size: .
cdr3_nt: TGTGCCAGCAGTCCCACGCCAGCTAACTATGGCTACACCTTC
cdr3_aa: CASSPTPANYGYTF

v_call: TRBV7-2
d_call: TRBD1
j_call: TRBJ2-1
clone_size: .
cdr3_nt: TGTGCCAGCAGCCGGGGACAGGGTGGGAATGAGCAGTTCTTC
cdr3_aa: CASSRGQGGNEQFF

v_call: TRBV7-2
d_call: .
j_call: TRBJ2-7
clone_size: .
cdr3_nt: TGTGCCAGCAGCTTATCGGTCTCCTACGAGCAGTACTTC
cdr3_aa: CASSLSVSYEQYF

v_call: TRBV20-1
d_call: .
j_call: TRBJ1-2
clone_size: .
cdr3_nt: TGCAGTGCTAGCTATGGCTACACCTTC
cdr3_aa: CSASYGYTF

v_call: TRBV27
d_call: TRBD1
j_call: TRBJ2-5
clone_size: .
cdr3_nt: TGTGCCAGCAGTCCCCGGACAGGGGGGGAGACCCAGTACTTC
cdr3_aa: CASSPRTGGETQYF

v_call: TRBV4-3
d_call: .
j_call: TRBJ2-1
clone_size: .
cdr3_nt: TGCGCCAGCAGCCAAGAGGTGGGGAGCAATGAGCAGTTCTTC
cdr3_aa: CASSQEVGSNEQFF

v_call: TRBV19
d_call: TRBD2
j_call: TRBJ2-5
clone_size: .
cdr3_nt: TGTGCCAGTAGTCTGGTAACTAGCGGGGGGAGCCAAGAGACCCAGTACTTC
cdr3_aa: CASSLVTSGGSQETQYF

v_call: TRBV10-3
d_call: .
j_call: TRBJ1-6
clone_size: once
cdr3_nt: TGTGCCATCAGTGGCGGAGACGCAGGGTCACCCCTCCACTTT
cdr3_aa: CAISGGDAGSPLHF

v_call: TRBV7-9
d_call: .
j_call: TRBJ1-4
clone_size: once
cdr3_nt: TGTGCCAGCAGCTCGGACAGCGTCCCTAATGAAAAACTGTTTTTT
cdr3_aa: CASSSDSVPNEKLFF

v_call: TRBV5-1
d_call: TRBD1
j_call: TRBJ1-1
clone_size: .
cdr3_nt: TGCGCCAGCAGCTTGCCCGGGACAGGGAGCACTGAAGCTTTCTTT
cdr3_aa: CASSLPGTGSTEAFF

v_call: TRBV19
d_call: TRBD2
j_call: TRBJ2-2
clone_size: .
cdr3_nt: TGTGCCAGTAGTAGCGGGGGGGCCGGGGAGCTGTTTTTT
cdr3_aa: CASSSGGAGELFF

v_call: TRBV19
d_call: TRBD1
j_call: TRBJ2-7
clone_size: .
cdr3_nt: TGTGCCAGTAGTCCCCGGGGACAGCGATTAACCTACGAGCAGTACTTC
cdr3_aa: CASSPRGQRLTYEQYF

v_call: TRBV2
d_call: .
j_call: TRBJ1-2
clone_size: .
cdr3_nt: TGTGCCAGCAGGGAGACAGAGGCCTATGGCTACACCTTC
cdr3_aa: CASRETEAYGYTF

v_call: TRBV27
d_call: .
j_call: TRBJ2-2
clone_size: few
cdr3_nt: TGTGCCAGCAGTTTCACAGCGATCGGGGAGCTGTTTTTT
cdr3_aa: CASSFTAIGELFF

v_call: TRBV5-8
d_call: .
j_call: TRBJ1-5
clone_size: .
cdr3_nt: TGTGCCAGCAGCCTATCATTTGACCGTAATCAGCCCCAGCATTTT
cdr3_aa: CASSLSFDRNQPQHF

v_call: TRBV5-1
d_call: .
j_call: TRBJ2-3
clone_size: .
cdr3_nt: TGCGCCAGCAGCTCGTGGTGGCAGGGTGGAGCAGATACGCAGTATTTT
cdr3_aa: CASSSWWQGGADTQYF

v_call: TRBV29-1
d_call: .
j_call: TRBJ1-1
clone_size: .
cdr3_nt: TGCAGCGGCCAATTCCGCCGAGGGACTGAAGCTTTCTTT
cdr3_aa: CSGQFRRGTEAFF

v_call: TRBV4-1
d_call: .
j_call: TRBJ1-5
clone_size: .
cdr3_nt: TGCGCCAGCAGCCAAGATCTAGGACCGCATAGCAATCAGCCCCAGCATTTT
cdr3_aa: CASSQDLGPHSNQPQHF

v_call: TRBV24-1
d_call: TRBD2
j_call: TRBJ2-3
clone_size: once
cdr3_nt: TGTGCCACCAGTGTCTCCGGGGGGGCGGATACGCAGTATTTT
cdr3_aa: CATSVSGGADTQYF

v_call: TRBV4-1
d_call: TRBD1
j_call: TRBJ2-7
clone_size: few
cdr3_nt: TGCGCCAGCAGCCACGAGAGCCAGGGGGACTACGAGCAGTACTTC
cdr3_aa: CASSHESQGDYEQYF

v_call: TRBV3-1/TRBV3-2
d_call: .
j_call: TRBJ1-4
clone_size: .
cdr3_nt: TGTGCCAGCAGCCAGGCCGGACCAAATGAAAAACTGTTTTTT
cdr3_aa: CASSQAGPNEKLFF

v_call: TRBV7-2
d_call: .
j_call: TRBJ1-6
clone_size: once
cdr3_nt: TGTGCCAGCAGCCCTCTGGGGCAGGTTACTAATTCACCCCTCCACTTT
cdr3_aa: CASSPLGQVTNSPLHF

v_call: TRBV5-1
d_call: .
j_call: TRBJ2-3
clone_size: .
cdr3_nt: TGCGCCAGCAGCTTTGGTGGTCGGGGCACAGATACGCAGTATTTT
cdr3_aa: CASSFGGRGTDTQYF

v_call: TRBV28
d_call: .
j_call: TRBJ2-7
clone_size: .
cdr3_nt: TGTGCCAGCACCCCAGCGTATGGGGGAATCGGTCTGGGTCTCTACGAGCAGTACTTC
cdr3_aa: CASTPAYGGIGLGLYEQYF